The next 23 T cell receptor beta chains were all read from a single sample in a study of cytomegalovirus exposure and HLA in healthy donors. Researchers ran the PCR with 60 Vbeta and 13 Jbeta primers. Sequenced by immunoSEQ multiplex PCR; TCRdb stores in-frame clones only, minus some. Of about 170,000 clones listed, approximately 80% were seen once; the top ten hold roughly 5.2%. The specimen sequenced was PBMCs. The source is a man younger than 30 in good health and CMV-seronegative.

This chain connects TRBV19 to TRBJ2-2, with D possibly matching TRBD2 (6 bases). The CDR3 runs 16 residues. V was shortened by 2 bases and J by 0 bases, with 10 bases between the two germline ends. Germline V CDR1 and CDR2: LNHDA, SQIVND (reference sequence). As DNA, the CDR3 is TGTGCCAGTAGTATATTTGGCGGGGCGAACACCGGGGAGCTGTTTTTT. Residues: CASSIFGGANTGELFF.

This sequence joins TRBV6-5 and TRBJ2-2, with TRBD1 identical over 8 bases. The germline V gene encodes CDR1 MNHEY and CDR2 SVGAGI. The CDR3 covers 14 residues. V lost 4 bases to trimming and J lost 5 bases; unmatched junction nucleotides: 3. The CDR3 protein is CASSSDRVTGELFF. DNA of the CDR3: TGTGCCAGCAGTTCGGACAGGGTAACCGGGGAGCTGTTTTTT.

The chain links TRBV4-2 to TRBJ1-6; 10 bases are shared with TRBD1. From germline, CDR1 is LGHNA and CDR2 YNFKEQ. The V and J ends lost 0 bases and 6 bases, in that order; junction bases with no gene match: 5. The CDR3 loop spans 17 amino acids. The CDR3 DNA reads as TGTGCCAGCAGCCAAGAACCGGGACAGGGGCTTAATTCACCCCTCCACTTT. As protein: CASSQEPGQGLNSPLHF.

The V and J genes are TRBV4-2 and TRBJ2-1, with 11 bases aligning to TRBD1. Germline CDR1 and CDR2: LGHNA and YNFKEQ. J gave up 9 bases and V 3 bases, and 7 bases lay outside the gene matches. This CDR3 spans 15 amino acids. The CDR3 spells CASSQAGTGGFEQFF. The DNA for the CDR3 is TGTGCCAGCAGCCAGGCCGGGACAGGGGGTTTTGAGCAGTTCTTC.

The chain is built from TRBV6-5 and TRBJ2-7, with 8 bases identical to TRBD1. This CDR3 region has 13 residues. After removal of 6 bases from V and 6 bases from J, the junction contained 7 bases not matched to a gene. The germline V gene has CDR1 MNHEY and CDR2 SVGAGI. The DNA for the CDR3 is TGTGCCAGCAGAAGCCTAACAGGGGGCGAGCAGTACTTC. Translation: CASRSLTGGEQYF.

This clone was detected only once. V and J are TRBV13 and TRBJ2-2; TRBD2 matches 10 bases. Looked up from germline, CDR1 is PRHDT and CDR2 is FYEKMQ (reference sequence). The CDR3 loop spans 15 amino acids. Unmatched junction bases numbered 4, after V lost 5 bases and J lost 4 bases. The CDR3 here is CASSGAGGPTGELFF. The CDR3 region has the DNA TGTGCCAGCAGCGGAGCGGGGGGGCCCACCGGGGAGCTGTTTTTT.

The chain couples TRBV28 to TRBJ2-5; 10 positions match TRBD1. Per germline, CDR1 MDHEN and CDR2 SYDVKM. The J segment lost 2 bases and the V segment lost 6 bases, leaving 12 bases of the junction unmatched. This CDR3 is 17 amino acids long. DNA for the CDR3: TGTGCCAGCAGCTTGGCCTTTAGGACAGGGGGGCAAGAGACCCAGTACTTC. Its translation is CASSLAFRTGGQETQYF.

The chain carries TRBV5-1 and TRBJ2-5; possibly TRBD1 for D (5 bases). V dropped 4 bases and J dropped 4 bases, with 11 bases sitting between them. The germline gives CDR1 SGHRS, CDR2 YFSETQ. This CDR3 comprises 13 residues. The CDR3: CASSENRGETQYF. The CDR3 DNA sequence: TGCGCCAGCAGCGAGAATAGGGGAGAGACCCAGTACTTC.

The chain recombines TRBV7-8 with TRBJ1-4; weak D call: TRBD1 (6 bases). V lost 4 bases to trimming and J lost 1 base, with 10 bases between them. Germline V gene sequence: CDR1 SGHVS, CDR2 FQNEAQ. The CDR3 spans 15 residues. The CDR3: CASSSVTGTNEKLFF. CDR3 sequence (DNA): TGTGCCAGCAGCTCGGTGACAGGAACTAATGAAAAACTGTTTTTT.

The chain is built from TRBV19 and TRBJ2-7; 13 bases fit TRBD2. With V trimmed by 4 bases and J by 5 bases, 8 bases remained unmatched. Germline V gene data show CDR1 as LNHDA and CDR2 as SQIVND (reference sequence). CDR3 size: 16 residues. The CDR3, as DNA: TGTGCCAGTAGTAAAGGGGGGACTAGCGGGAAGGACGAGCAGTACTTC. The encoded protein is CASSKGGTSGKDEQYF. The variable domain in full, with the rest retrieved from reference TRBV19 and TRBJ2-7, is DGGITQSPKYLFRKEGQNVTLSCEQNLNHDAMYWYRQDPGQGLRLIYYSQIVNDFQKGDIAEGYSVSREKKESFPLTVTSAQKNPTAFYLCASSKGGTSGKDEQYFGPGTRLTVT.

J is TRBJ1-2 and V is TRBV9; D not resolved. Trimming took off 4 bases at V and 1 base at J, with 14 bases between the two ends. The CDR3 runs to 15 residues. Germline V gene data show CDR1 as SGDLS and CDR2 as YYNGEE. CDR3 bases: TGTGCCAGCAGCCCCCCAGGAGGGATTAACTATGGCTACACCTTC. This codes for CASSPPGGINYGYTF.

This chain connects TRBV28 to TRBJ1-5; 7 bases are a match to TRBD1. CDR3 size: 15 residues. The J segment lost 9 bases and the V segment lost 5 bases, leaving 13 bases of the junction unmatched. Germline loops: CDR1 MDHEN, CDR2 SYDVKM. The CDR3 sequence is CASSPQAGGGWPQHF. As DNA, the CDR3 is TGTGCCAGCAGTCCCCAAGCAGGGGGAGGATGGCCCCAGCATTTT.

This chain uses TRBV4-3 with TRBJ2-7, with 9 nucleotides matching TRBD2. The J segment lost 4 bases and the V segment lost 0 bases, leaving 10 bases of the junction unmatched. CDR1 is LGHNA, CDR2 YSLEER, per germline. This CDR3 is built from 17 residues. The CDR3 nucleotides are TGCGCCAGCAGCCAAGATGTGGGGACTAGCAGTTATTACGAGCAGTACTTC. Translation gives CASSQDVGTSSYYEQYF.

This clone has just a few counts. As the CDR3 is not closed by the conserved phenylalanine or tryptophan, this likely results from a read error. The DNA is left out, because the CDR3 cannot be placed on it with certainty; the CDR3 is given as TCRdb lists it. The chain combines TRBV10-2 with TRBJ1-5; the D call of TRBD1 is as the table states it, not checked on the DNA. Germline V gene lookup returns CDR1 WSHSY and CDR2 SAAADI. The CDR3 is 12 amino acids long, termini counted. The CDR3 reads CASSETGFPGLY.

The CDR3: CASSLAGDSGNEQFF. Written as DNA, the CDR3 is TGTGCCAGCAGCTTAGCTGGGGATTCGGGAAATGAGCAGTTCTTC. The rearrangement uses TRBV7-9 and TRBJ2-1; TRBD2 might be the D (5 bases). CDR1 and CDR2 from the germline V gene are SEHNR and FQNEAQ (reference sequence). The length of the CDR3 is 15 residues. Trimming cost V 0 bases and J 7 bases, with 13 bases left between them.

The DNA for the CDR3 is TGTGCCAGCAGCTTAGACCTATTCGACAAGTCTGGCTACACCTTC. As protein: CASSLDLFDKSGYTF. V and J are TRBV7-2 and TRBJ1-2; no definite D call. V lost 1 base to trimming and J lost 7 bases, with 16 bases between them. The CDR3 covers 15 residues. Germline assignment: CDR1 SGHTA and CDR2 FQGNSA. Looking up the rest from reference TRBV7-2 and TRBJ1-2 gives the full variable domain: GAGVSQSPSNKVTEKGKDVELRCDPISGHTALYWYRQSLGQGLEFLIYFQGNSAPDKSGLPSDRFSAERTGGSVSTLTIQRTQQEDSAVYLCASSLDLFDKSGYTFGSGTRLTVV.

This clone was seen only a few times. The rearrangement uses TRBV27 and TRBJ1-2; no firm D call. The CDR3 is 13 residues long. V was cut by 6 bases and J by 7 bases, with 15 bases left in between. Germline V gene lookup returns CDR1 MNHEY and CDR2 SMNVEV (reference sequence). CDR3 residues: CASRTGGRSGYTF. The CDR3 coding sequence is TGTGCCAGCAGAACCGGAGGGAGGAGTGGCTACACCTTC.

V gene TRBV7-9 combines with J gene TRBJ1-3; the D gene is possibly TRBD1 (5 bases). The CDR3 extends over 14 amino acids. In germline, CDR1 is SEHNR, CDR2 FQNEAQ (reference sequence). The V end lost 5 bases, the J end lost 2 bases, and 10 bases lay between the germline ends. The CDR3 DNA sequence: TGTGCCAGCAGCGGCTCGGGGGCTGGAAACACCATATATTTT. This codes for CASSGSGAGNTIYF.

About this clone itself: The junction shows a germline mismatch at one end, possibly a read error. The CDR3 region has the DNA TGTGCTAGCAGCCCAGGCCACGAAGCCGGGGAGCTGTTTTTT. Amino acid sequence: CASSPGHEAGELFF. The chain links TRBV7-7 to TRBJ2-2; D ambiguous. CDR1 is SSHAT and CDR2 is FNYEAQ in the germline V gene (reference sequence). The CDR3 is made up of 14 amino acids.

This clone was observed a handful of times. The V gene is TRBV5-6, the J gene TRBJ2-1; 14 nucleotides align to TRBD2. The junction had 7 bases not matched to a gene; V was cut back by 4 bases and J by 10 bases. Germline V gives CDR1 SGHDT, CDR2 YYEEEE. This CDR3 is built from 15 residues. CDR3 coding DNA: TGTGCCAGCAGCCAGGGACTAGCGGGAGCAGGCGAGCAGTTCTTC. Protein: CASSQGLAGAGEQFF.

The rearrangement uses TRBV23-1 and TRBJ1-5, with 7 nucleotides matching TRBD1. TRBV23-1 is annotated as an ORF whose role is uncertain. The CDR3 length is 15 residues. The V segment lost 2 bases and the J segment 7 bases; nucleotides outside the gene matches: 8. As DNA, the CDR3 is TGCGCCAGCAGTCAAGGCGGACAGGCGGACCAGCCCCAGCATTTT. Translation: CASSQGGQADQPQHF.

The chain joins TRBV7-6 to TRBJ2-1, with TRBD2 identical over 8 bases. CDR3 length: 15 amino acids. Looked up from germline, CDR1 is SGHVS and CDR2 is FNYEAQ. The junction had 2 bases not matched to a gene; V was cut back by 2 bases and J by 2 bases. CDR3 region: CASSLILAAYNEQFF. CDR3 nucleotides: TGTGCCAGCAGCTTAATACTAGCGGCCTACAATGAGCAGTTCTTC.

The gene calls are TRBV7-9 and TRBJ2-5, with TRBD1 identical over 7 bases. With 4 bases clipped from V and 4 bases from J, the junction kept 12 bases outside the gene matches. The germline V gene has CDR1 SEHNR and CDR2 FQNEAQ (reference sequence). The CDR3 length is 16 residues. In nucleotides, the CDR3 is TGTGCCAGCAGCTCGGAGGAGATACGACAGGGAGAGACCCAGTACTTC. Translated: CASSSEEIRQGETQYF.